The rows below give T cell receptor beta chains drawn from one sample of a study of cytomegalovirus exposure and HLA in healthy donors. Repertoires were generated with immunoSEQ multiplex PCR, while TCRdb's copy carries only in-frame clones and drops some. This table holds around 130,000 clones, 84% found once. Sequencing was carried out using PBMCs. The receptor source for this set is a woman aged 18-29 years in good health and CMV-seropositive. CDR3s include the opening cysteine and the closing phenylalanine or tryptophan. A D gene is named only where the DNA matches it firmly. For some rows the clone size is stated as once, few or many, or as a class when expanded; others skip it.

CDR3aa: CAWDTGGGKNIQYF
CDR3nt: TGTGCCTGGGACACAGGGGGCGGTAAAAACATTCAGTACTTC
d_gene: TRBD1
j_gene: TRBJ2-4
v_gene: TRBV30
len: 14
abundance: -

CDR3aa: CASSDQRGTQETQYF
CDR3nt: TGTGCCAGCAGTGACCAGCGGGGGACCCAAGAGACCCAGTACTTC
d_gene: TRBD2
j_gene: TRBJ2-5
v_gene: TRBV6-1
len: 15
abundance: once

CDR3aa: CASEPTGGSYEQYF
CDR3nt: TGCGCCAGCGAGCCGACCGGAGGTTCCTACGAGCAGTACTTC
d_gene: -
j_gene: TRBJ2-7
v_gene: TRBV5-1
len: 14
abundance: -

CDR3aa: CASSGGLEGSQGEKLFF
CDR3nt: TGTGCCAGCAGTGGAGGCCTGGAGGGTAGCCAGGGAGAAAAACTGTTTTTT
d_gene: -
j_gene: TRBJ1-4
v_gene: TRBV25-1
len: 17
abundance: -

CDR3aa: CASSPSDRGQLGFF
CDR3nt: TGTGCCAGCAGTCCCTCCGACAGGGGACAGCTGGGGTTCTTC
d_gene: TRBD1
j_gene: TRBJ2-1
v_gene: TRBV28
len: 14
abundance: -

CDR3aa: CASSQGAGSTDTQYF
CDR3nt: TGTGCCAGCAGCCAGGGAGCGGGGTCCACAGATACGCAGTATTTT
d_gene: TRBD2
j_gene: TRBJ2-3
v_gene: TRBV5-4
len: 15
abundance: few

CDR3aa: CASSLTGELFF
CDR3nt: TGTGCCAGCAGCCTGACCGGGGAGCTGTTTTTT
d_gene: -
j_gene: TRBJ2-2
v_gene: TRBV6-1
len: 11
abundance: -

CDR3aa: CASSPLAGAEQPQHF
CDR3nt: TGTGCCAGCAGCCCACTGGCGGGGGCGGAACAGCCCCAGCATTTT
d_gene: -
j_gene: TRBJ1-5
v_gene: TRBV7-9
len: 15
abundance: -

CDR3aa: CASSDRTGNIQYF
CDR3nt: TGTGCCAGCAGCGATCGGACAGGGAACATTCAGTACTTC
d_gene: TRBD1
j_gene: TRBJ2-4
v_gene: TRBV5-4
len: 13
abundance: -

CDR3aa: CASSLSPSYGYTF
CDR3nt: TGTGCCAGCAGTTTATCTCCCAGCTATGGCTACACCTTC
d_gene: -
j_gene: TRBJ1-2
v_gene: TRBV28
len: 13
abundance: -

CDR3aa: CASSEGGQNEQFF
CDR3nt: TGTGCCAGCAGTGAAGGTGGGCAAAATGAGCAGTTCTTC
d_gene: -
j_gene: TRBJ2-1
v_gene: TRBV2
len: 13
abundance: -

CDR3aa: CSVVDRINYEQYF
CDR3nt: TGCAGCGTGGTGGACAGGATTAACTACGAGCAGTACTTC
d_gene: TRBD1
j_gene: TRBJ2-7
v_gene: TRBV29-1
len: 13
abundance: once

CDR3aa: CATSGARQGGTGELFF
CDR3nt: TGTGCCACCAGCGGCGCCAGACAGGGCGGCACCGGGGAGCTGTTTTTT
d_gene: TRBD1
j_gene: TRBJ2-2
v_gene: TRBV15
len: 16
abundance: once

CDR3aa: CASSQVADQPQHF
CDR3nt: TGTGCCAGCAGCCAAGTGGCGGATCAGCCCCAGCATTTT
d_gene: -
j_gene: TRBJ1-5
v_gene: TRBV7-9
len: 13
abundance: -

CDR3aa: CASSPSGGGEGYTF
CDR3nt: TGTGCCAGCAGCCCCTCTGGGGGGGGCGAGGGCTACACCTTC
d_gene: -
j_gene: TRBJ1-2
v_gene: TRBV7-3
len: 14
abundance: -

CDR3aa: CASSRGGLSYEQYF
CDR3nt: TGTGCCAGCAGCCGCGGGGGGTTAAGCTACGAGCAGTACTTC
d_gene: TRBD2
j_gene: TRBJ2-7
v_gene: TRBV14
len: 14
abundance: -

CDR3aa: CASSLSGTGDQPQHF
CDR3nt: TGTGCCAGCAGTTTATCGGGGACAGGGGATCAGCCCCAGCATTTT
d_gene: TRBD1
j_gene: TRBJ1-5
v_gene: TRBV27
len: 15
abundance: -

CDR3aa: CASSLVVWGETEAFF
CDR3nt: TGTGCCAGCAGCTTAGTGGTTTGGGGGGAGACTGAAGCTTTCTTT
d_gene: -
j_gene: TRBJ1-1
v_gene: TRBV7-2
len: 15
abundance: once

CDR3aa: CASSQGLRGRETQYF
CDR3nt: TGTGCCAGCAGCCAAGGGCTTCGTGGCCGCGAGACCCAGTACTTC
d_gene: -
j_gene: TRBJ2-5
v_gene: TRBV14
len: 15
abundance: -

CDR3aa: CASRTGKTGYTF
CDR3nt: TGCGCCAGCAGGACAGGTAAGACTGGCTACACCTTC
d_gene: -
j_gene: TRBJ1-2
v_gene: TRBV10-1
len: 12
abundance: -

CDR3aa: CASSLTGDEQFF
CDR3nt: TGTGCCAGCAGCTTAACAGGGGATGAGCAGTTCTTC
d_gene: TRBD1
j_gene: TRBJ2-1
v_gene: TRBV13
len: 12
abundance: once

CDR3aa: CASSSGTDPKNIQYF
CDR3nt: TGTGCCAGCAGCTCCGGGACAGACCCCAAAAACATTCAGTACTTC
d_gene: TRBD1
j_gene: TRBJ2-4
v_gene: TRBV11-2
len: 15
abundance: -

CDR3aa: CASSLGDRGQETQYF
CDR3nt: TGTGCCAGCAGCTTAGGAGACAGGGGCCAAGAGACCCAGTACTTC
d_gene: TRBD1
j_gene: TRBJ2-5
v_gene: TRBV7-9
len: 15
abundance: -

CDR3aa: CASSLGSGTGDNEQYF
CDR3nt: TGTGCCAGCAGCTTAGGCTCCGGGACAGGGGACAACGAGCAGTACTTC
d_gene: TRBD1
j_gene: TRBJ2-7
v_gene: TRBV7-3
len: 16
abundance: few

CDR3aa: CASSNAQDRYSTDTQYF
CDR3nt: TGTGCCAGCAGCAATGCCCAAGACAGATATAGCACAGATACGCAGTATTTT
d_gene: -
j_gene: TRBJ2-3
v_gene: TRBV7-9
len: 17
abundance: -

CDR3aa: CATSVRTGQGYTF
CDR3nt: TGTGCCACCAGCGTAAGGACAGGTCAGGGCTACACCTTC
d_gene: TRBD1
j_gene: TRBJ1-2
v_gene: TRBV15
len: 13
abundance: few

CDR3aa: CASRPQGQNMNTEAFF
CDR3nt: TGTGCCAGCAGGCCACAGGGGCAAAACATGAACACTGAAGCTTTCTTT
d_gene: TRBD1
j_gene: TRBJ1-1
v_gene: TRBV6-6
len: 16
abundance: -

CDR3aa: CASSWGQGEVVDYGYTF
CDR3nt: TGTGCCAGCAGCTGGGGACAGGGTGAGGTGGTAGACTATGGCTACACCTTC
d_gene: TRBD1
j_gene: TRBJ1-2
v_gene: TRBV5-4
len: 17
abundance: -

CDR3aa: CARSTRVLAGGSGDTQYF
CDR3nt: TGTGCCAGAAGCACACGGGTCTTAGCGGGGGGTTCGGGAGATACGCAGTATTTT
d_gene: TRBD2
j_gene: TRBJ2-3
v_gene: TRBV5-3
len: 18
abundance: -

CDR3aa: CSVEDLAEGDGYTF
CDR3nt: TGCAGCGTTGAAGATCTTGCGGAGGGCGATGGCTACACCTTC
d_gene: -
j_gene: TRBJ1-2
v_gene: TRBV29-1
len: 14
abundance: few

CDR3aa: CASSFSPGETQYF
CDR3nt: TGTGCCAGCAGCTTCAGCCCCGGGGAGACCCAGTACTTC
d_gene: -
j_gene: TRBJ2-5
v_gene: TRBV5-6
len: 13
abundance: -

CDR3aa: CASSTPLVGELTTQGSANQPQHF
CDR3nt: TGTGCCAGCTCTACCCCCCTGGTGGGCGAGCTAACCACGCAGGGTTCAGCAAATCAGCCCCAGCATTTT
d_gene: -
j_gene: TRBJ1-5
v_gene: TRBV12-1
len: 23
abundance: -

CDR3aa: CAWARTSTDTQYF
CDR3nt: TGTGCCTGGGCCCGTACTAGCACAGATACGCAGTATTTT
d_gene: -
j_gene: TRBJ2-3
v_gene: TRBV30
len: 13
abundance: -

CDR3aa: CASSPPEDYNEQFF
CDR3nt: TGTGCCAGCAGCCCCCCCGAGGACTACAATGAGCAGTTCTTC
d_gene: -
j_gene: TRBJ2-1
v_gene: TRBV7-9
len: 14
abundance: once

CDR3aa: CASSSDRAQKYTF
CDR3nt: TGTGCCAGCAGTTCGGACAGGGCCCAAAAGTACACCTTC
d_gene: TRBD1
j_gene: TRBJ1-2
v_gene: TRBV6-4
len: 13
abundance: -

CDR3aa: CASGETQGGGFRAYEQYF
CDR3nt: TGTGCCAGCGGCGAGACCCAGGGAGGTGGGTTTCGGGCCTACGAGCAGTACTTC
d_gene: -
j_gene: TRBJ2-7
v_gene: TRBV2
len: 18
abundance: -

CDR3aa: CASGLVTGGMMNTEAFF
CDR3nt: TGTGCTAGTGGTTTGGTGACAGGGGGAATGATGAACACTGAAGCTTTCTTT
d_gene: TRBD1
j_gene: TRBJ1-1
v_gene: TRBV12-5
len: 17
abundance: -

CDR3aa: CASLAGGSYEQYF
CDR3nt: TGTGCCTCCCTGGCGGGGGGATCCTACGAGCAGTACTTC
d_gene: TRBD2
j_gene: TRBJ2-7
v_gene: TRBV30
len: 13
abundance: once

CDR3aa: CASSPGLAGQETQYF
CDR3nt: TGTGCCAGCAGCCCGGGACTAGCGGGGCAAGAGACCCAGTACTTC
d_gene: TRBD2
j_gene: TRBJ2-5
v_gene: TRBV7-7
len: 15
abundance: -

CDR3aa: CASSGVAGGLTDTQYF
CDR3nt: TGTGCCAGCAGCGGGGTAGCGGGGGGCCTCACAGATACGCAGTATTTT
d_gene: TRBD2
j_gene: TRBJ2-3
v_gene: TRBV9
len: 16
abundance: -

CDR3aa: CASSQEGSGGAEQYF
CDR3nt: TGCGCCAGCAGCCAAGAGGGCAGCGGGGGGGCAGAGCAGTACTTC
d_gene: TRBD2
j_gene: TRBJ2-7
v_gene: TRBV4-1
len: 15
abundance: -

CDR3aa: CASSFQDLGAYEQYF
CDR3nt: TGTGCCAGCAGTTTCCAGGACCTAGGGGCCTACGAGCAGTACTTC
d_gene: -
j_gene: TRBJ2-7
v_gene: TRBV28
len: 15
abundance: -